The 27 T cell receptor beta chains below all came from one sample that was sequenced in a study of blood T cell repertoires in COVID-19 (dated by TCRdb to the early 2020s). The method behind the library was the immunoSEQ multiplex PCR assay. TCRdb retrieved this table from immuneACCESS and kept in-frame rearrangements only. Not all clones are present; in checked studies, unresolved V genes account for under half, and no reason is known for the remainder. The sample profile shows 400,000 or so clones; over 85% of them were found once. The top ten hold approximately 0.92% of the sample. Sequencing was carried out using peripheral blood. All receptors come from a man aged 18-30 years with COVID-19, enrolled during active disease.

This rearrangement joins TRBV7-8 to TRBJ1-2, with a possible D match to TRBD1 (5 bases). The CDR3 covers 15 residues. Trimming pared 1 base from V and 8 bases from J, leaving 17 bases between. Germline V gives CDR1 SGHVS, CDR2 FQNEAQ. CDR3 amino acids: CASSLVDQGMVGYTF. The CDR3 DNA is TGTGCCAGCAGCTTAGTAGACCAGGGTATGGTAGGCTACACCTTC.

The CDR3 spells CASRTGGMETQYF. CDR3 in DNA: TGTGCCAGTAGGACAGGGGGCATGGAGACCCAGTACTTC. The chain carries TRBV3-1 (or the pseudogene TRBV3-2) and TRBJ2-5; 11 bases match TRBD1. Germline V gene data show CDR1 as LGHDT and CDR2 as YNNKEL (reference sequence). The ends lost 9 bases at V and 5 bases at J; junction bases unmatched: 5. CDR3 length: 13 amino acids.

Comment on this clone: Different DNA sequences within this sample yield the same CDR3. V gene TRBV29-1 combines with J gene TRBJ2-3; D is possibly TRBD1 (6 bases). CDR3 size: 13 residues. Trimming removed 3 bases at V and 1 base at J, with 8 bases between. Germline lookup yields CDR1 SQVTM and CDR2 ANQGSEA. The CDR3 sequence is CSVDRGGTDTQYF. DNA for the CDR3: TGCAGCGTTGACAGGGGCGGCACAGATACGCAGTATTTT.

This clone has just a few counts. This chain uses TRBV11-2 with TRBJ1-2; the D is unclear. Trimming shortened V by 5 bases and J by 4 bases, and 14 bases separated the two germline ends. This CDR3 contains 14 residues. Germline V CDR1 and CDR2: SGHAT, FQNNGV. The CDR3 DNA sequence: TGTGCCAGCAGCGGAGACGGGTTAGTCTATGGCTACACCTTC. It specifies CASSGDGLVYGYTF.

The genes are TRBV19 and TRBJ1-5; 7 bases are a match to TRBD1. The CDR3 consists of 16 residues. Germline trimming cut 7 bases from V and 2 bases from J; bases unmatched to any gene: 11. CDR1 is LNHDA, CDR2 SQIVND, per germline (reference sequence). The CDR3 region is CASKAEGGRGNQPQHF. DNA for the CDR3: TGTGCCAGTAAGGCGGAAGGGGGCAGGGGCAATCAGCCCCAGCATTTT.

This clone was observed a few times. V gene TRBV2 combines with J gene TRBJ1-2; the match to TRBD1 covers 9 bases. J lost 4 bases, V lost 10 bases, and 4 bases had no gene match. Germline CDR1 and CDR2: SNHLY and FYNNEI. This CDR3 is 12 amino acids long. The CDR3 DNA sequence: TGTGCCACCTCGGGACAGGGCTATGGCTACACCTTC. Translating it yields CATSGQGYGYTF.

This clone was recorded a few times. J is TRBJ1-2 and V is TRBV19; D is perhaps TRBD1 (5 bases). The CDR3 loop spans 14 amino acids. From germline, CDR1 is LNHDA and CDR2 SQIVND (reference sequence). The germline V and J ends were trimmed by 3 bases and 4 bases, with 12 bases remaining between them. CDR3 sequence: CASSIGGAGYGYTF. The CDR3 coding sequence is TGTGCCAGTAGTATTGGAGGGGCGGGCTATGGCTACACCTTC.

The chain joins TRBV4-1 to TRBJ2-7, with 9 bases lining up with TRBD1. Per the germline V gene, CDR1 is MGHRA and CDR2 is YSYEKL. V shed 1 base and J 5 bases; nucleotides not matched to a gene: 3. This CDR3 region has 14 residues. The CDR3, as DNA: TGCGCCAGCAGCCAAGGGGACAGGGTGAACGAGCAGTACTTC. Protein product: CASSQGDRVNEQYF.

The CDR3 nucleotides read TGTGCCAGTAGTATTGGGGCGTCTAACTATGGCTACACCTTC. It codes for CASSIGASNYGYTF. This sequence joins TRBV19 and TRBJ1-2; possibly TRBD1 for D (5 bases). Germline-derived CDR1 and CDR2 are LNHDA and SQIVND (reference sequence). The CDR3 extends over 14 amino acids. V was cut by 3 bases and J by 0 bases, with 8 bases left in between.

J is TRBJ2-3 and V is TRBV5-6; possibly TRBD2 for D (6 bases). Germline lookup yields CDR1 SGHDT and CDR2 YYEEEE. The CDR3 spans 14 residues. Trimming shortened V by 4 bases and J by 4 bases, and 13 bases separated the two germline ends. CDR3 residues: CASSPLAVADTQYF. The CDR3 region has the DNA TGTGCCAGCAGCCCGTTAGCGGTCGCAGATACGCAGTATTTT.

This clone is a singleton in its sample. V and J are TRBV11-2 and TRBJ2-1; 10 bases are shared with TRBD2. Germline V CDR1 and CDR2: SGHAT, FQNNGV. Germline trimming cut 1 base from V and 10 bases from J; bases unmatched to any gene: 4. The CDR3 loop spans 14 amino acids. The CDR3 region is CASSLVPSGREQFF. Written as DNA, the CDR3 is TGTGCCAGCAGCTTAGTTCCTAGCGGGAGAGAGCAGTTCTTC.

This chain links TRBV18 with TRBJ2-7, with 8 bases identical to TRBD1. With 3 bases clipped from V and 6 bases from J, the junction kept 4 bases outside the gene matches. The CDR3 is made up of 13 amino acids. The V gene's germline CDR1 is KGHSH and CDR2 LQKENI. In DNA form, the CDR3 reads TGTGCCAGCTCACCCTTGGACAGGGCCGAGCAGTACTTC. Protein product: CASSPLDRAEQYF.

This clone was seen a few times. This rearrangement joins TRBV5-8 to TRBJ1-6, with D unresolved. The length of the CDR3 is 15 residues. Trimming pared 4 bases from V and 10 bases from J, leaving 18 bases between. The germline V gene encodes CDR1 SGHTS and CDR2 YDEGEE. CDR3 in amino acids: CASSHAERAQSPLHF. In DNA, the CDR3 is TGTGCCAGCAGCCATGCTGAGAGGGCACAATCACCCCTCCACTTT.

This chain uses TRBV11-3 with TRBJ2-1; 16 nucleotides agree with TRBD2. Trimming removed 5 bases from V and 5 bases from J; junction bases left unmatched: 12. The CDR3 contains 19 residues. Germline V lookup: CDR1 SGHNT, CDR2 YENEEA. The CDR3 is CASSPIGGLAGGGHNEQFF. CDR3 nucleotides: TGTGCCAGCAGCCCGATAGGGGGACTAGCGGGAGGGGGACACAATGAGCAGTTCTTC.

The rearrangement uses TRBV29-1 and TRBJ1-2; D is unclear. The germline V gene has CDR1 SQVTM and CDR2 ANQGSEA. V gave up 4 bases and J gave up 4 bases, with 10 bases separating them. There are 12 residues in the CDR3. CDR3 in amino acids: CSVVEGVYGYTF. The CDR3 DNA sequence: TGCAGCGTTGTAGAGGGAGTCTATGGCTACACCTTC.

In its sample, this clone was seen once. The genes are TRBV5-6 and TRBJ2-7; 7 bases align to TRBD1. This CDR3 is 15 amino acids long. The J segment lost 2 bases and the V segment lost 5 bases, leaving 10 bases of the junction unmatched. Germline-derived CDR1 and CDR2 are SGHDT and YYEEEE. The CDR3 nucleotides read TGTGCCAGCAGGAGGAAAGGACAGGTAGCCTACGAGCAGTACTTC. It is translated as CASRRKGQVAYEQYF.

J is TRBJ1-4 and V is TRBV7-8; D gene uncertain. Germline loops: CDR1 SGHVS, CDR2 FQNEAQ. CDR3 size: 18 residues. V was cut by 1 base and J by 4 bases, with 19 bases left in between. The CDR3 is CASSLERDLMSLNEKLFF. The CDR3 DNA sequence: TGTGCCAGCAGCTTAGAGAGGGATCTCATGAGCCTTAATGAAAAACTGTTTTTT.

This clone was picked up a small number of times. This chain connects TRBV2 to TRBJ1-5, with a tentative D call TRBD1 (5 bases). This CDR3 is 15 amino acids long. Trimming left V 7 bases short and J 0 bases short, with 13 bases between. From germline, CDR1 is SNHLY and CDR2 FYNNEI. This chain's CDR3 is CASKWGSYSNQPQHF. Written as DNA, the CDR3 is TGTGCCAGCAAGTGGGGCAGTTATAGCAATCAGCCCCAGCATTTT. The full variable domain, completed using reference TRBV2 and TRBJ1-5, is EPEVTQTPSHQVTQMGQEVILRCVPISNHLYFYWYRQILGQKVEFLVSFYNNEISEKSEIFDDQFSVERPDGSNFTLKIRSTKLEDSAMYFCASKWGSYSNQPQHFGDGTRLSIL.

This clone is a singleton in its sample. This rearrangement joins TRBV5-5 to TRBJ1-1; D is uncertain. Germline V lookup: CDR1 SGHKS, CDR2 YYEKEE (reference sequence). The CDR3 has 17 amino acids. The V end was cut by 0 bases, the J end by 6 bases, with 21 bases between. The CDR3 nucleotides read TGTGCCAGCAGCTTGGATAGGGCCAGGCAACTAGCCGCTGAAGCTTTCTTT. Translation gives CASSLDRARQLAAEAFF.

This chain links TRBV6-6 with TRBJ1-2, with D tentatively TRBD1 (5 bases). The germline gives CDR1 MNHNY, CDR2 SVGAGI (reference sequence). V was clipped by 9 bases and J by 4 bases, with 18 bases between them. The CDR3 contains 14 residues. The CDR3 sequence is CASKGGEMVYGYTF. The CDR3 bases are TGTGCCAGTAAAGGAGGGGAAATGGTCTATGGCTACACCTTC.

The chain joins TRBV6-9 to TRBJ2-1; 7 bases fit TRBD2. J lost 3 bases, V lost 4 bases, and 18 bases had no gene match. CDR1 MNHGY and CDR2 SVAAGI come from the germline V gene. The CDR3 has 19 amino acids. CDR3 sequence (DNA): TGTGCCAGCAGTTCTGGAGACCACCGGGACTACCTCAGCTACAATGAGCAGTTCTTC. Protein product: CASSSGDHRDYLSYNEQFF.

This chain joins TRBV11-2 and TRBJ1-4; 8 bases are shared with TRBD1. CDR3 length equals 15 residues. The junction had 8 bases not matched to a gene; V was cut back by 3 bases and J by 8 bases. CDR1 and CDR2 from the germline V gene are SGHAT and FQNNGV. The CDR3 coding sequence is TGTGCCAGCAGCTTCTTGACAGGGGTCGGGGAAAAACTGTTTTTT. This encodes CASSFLTGVGEKLFF.

The chain links TRBV24-1 to TRBJ2-5; no reliable D call. CDR3 size: 13 residues. The ends were cut back, 5 bases at V and 2 bases at J, with 8 bases in the middle. Germline V gene data show CDR1 as KGHDR and CDR2 as SFDVKD. In nucleotides, the CDR3 is TGTGCCACCAGTGGAGACTTACAAGAGACCCAGTACTTC. This gives the protein CATSGDLQETQYF.

The rearrangement links TRBV27 to TRBJ2-5, with 8 bases lining up with TRBD2. With V trimmed by 4 bases and J by 7 bases, 8 bases remained unmatched. The germline gives CDR1 MNHEY, CDR2 SMNVEV (reference sequence). The CDR3 loop spans 14 amino acids. This CDR3 is CASSSSGAGGTQYF. The CDR3 nucleotides are TGTGCCAGCAGTTCCTCAGGGGCGGGGGGGACCCAGTACTTC.

This rearrangement joins TRBV28 to TRBJ2-1; 8 positions agree with TRBD2. In germline, CDR1 is MDHEN, CDR2 SYDVKM. This CDR3 contains 15 residues. Trimming removed 2 bases from V and 4 bases from J; junction bases left unmatched: 4. The CDR3 DNA is TGTGCCAGCAGTTTAGGGACTAGGGCATACAATGAGCAGTTCTTC. Translation gives CASSLGTRAYNEQFF.

J is TRBJ1-1 and V is TRBV7-8; D gene uncertain. V was pared by 4 bases and J by 5 bases, with 8 bases between. There are 12 residues in the CDR3. Germline assignment: CDR1 SGHVS and CDR2 FQNEAQ. Here the CDR3 reads CASSSPGTEAFF. CDR3 coding DNA: TGTGCCAGCAGCTCTCCGGGGACTGAAGCTTTCTTT.

The V call is TRBV27, the J call TRBJ2-5; 9 bases match TRBD1. Germline trimming cut 1 base from V and 5 bases from J; bases unmatched to any gene: 5. This CDR3 region has 15 residues. Per germline, CDR1 MNHEY and CDR2 SMNVEV (reference sequence). The CDR3 is CASSLLGTGQETQYF. Written as DNA, the CDR3 is TGTGCCAGCAGTTTATTAGGGACAGGGCAGGAGACCCAGTACTTC.